This record looks at one T cell receptor (beta chain) sequence and its context. The record originates from a study of T cell changes during pregnancy in multiple sclerosis. The germline gives CDR1 SEHNR, CDR2 FQNEAQ (reference sequence). CDR3 size: 15 residues. J was trimmed by 2 bases and V by 4 bases; bases with no gene match: 7. Here immunoSEQ multiplex PCR was the method, and the copy in TCRdb shows in-frame clones only, minus some. The table shows around 27,000 clones, with around nine tenths occurring only once. The source material was CD4+ T cells from peripheral blood mononuclear cells, sampled in the first trimester of pregnancy. The chain has TRBV7-9 and TRBJ2-5; TRBD2 aligns across 7 bases. The TCR sequence derives from a female donor with multiple sclerosis, enrolled in a pregnancy study. The CDR3 here is CASSSRHGGQETQYF. CDR3 coding DNA: TGTGCCAGCAGCTCTAGGCACGGGGGGCAAGAGACCCAGTACTTC.